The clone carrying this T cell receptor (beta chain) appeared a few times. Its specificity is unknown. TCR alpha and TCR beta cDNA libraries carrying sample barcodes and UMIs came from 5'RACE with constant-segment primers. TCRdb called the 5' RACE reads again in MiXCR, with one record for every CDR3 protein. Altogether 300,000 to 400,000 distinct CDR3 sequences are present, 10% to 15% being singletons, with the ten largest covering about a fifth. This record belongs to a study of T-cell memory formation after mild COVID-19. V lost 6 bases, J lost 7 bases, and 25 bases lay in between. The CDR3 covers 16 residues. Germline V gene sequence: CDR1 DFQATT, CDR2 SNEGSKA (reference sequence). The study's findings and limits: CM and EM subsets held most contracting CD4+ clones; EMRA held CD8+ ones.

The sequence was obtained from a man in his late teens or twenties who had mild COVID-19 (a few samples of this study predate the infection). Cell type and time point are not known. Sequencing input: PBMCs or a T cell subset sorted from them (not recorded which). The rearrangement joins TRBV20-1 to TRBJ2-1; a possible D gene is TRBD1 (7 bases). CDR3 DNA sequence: TGCAGTGCCATAACGGGGACAGCGGGTTTCGGGAATGAGCAGTTCTTC. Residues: CSAITGTAGFGNEQFF.